Included here is one T cell receptor (beta chain) sequence, with context. Its antigen specificity is not known. Per-base qualities were not stored, and no clone one base away is much larger. Participants in the prospective study were aged roughly 18 to 90 years, lived in some 24 United States geographic areas, and enrolled through a virtual design. In the prospective study, participants were assigned to cohorts based on the clinical history participants reported in a screening survey and a study questionnaire. ImmuneRACE Cohort 3 recovered participants were defined by two consecutive negative NP/OP PCR tests, healthcare professional clearance, or symptom resolution. Each participant in the prospective study had whole blood, serum and a nasopharyngeal or oropharyngeal swab collected by mobile phlebotomists. Over a roughly two-month period, participants in the prospective study had the option of providing additional blood draws and questionnaires. Prospective study blood samples were shipped either frozen or at room temperature before DNA extraction.

The data are from a study of blood T cell repertoires in COVID-19 (TCRdb year 2020). Regarding the complete study: Samples from collaborators originated in the United States, Italy and Spain and spanned both the acute and convalescent phases of COVID-19. Nearly every sample came with metadata listing a de-identified subject ID, COVID-19 status, age in years and sex. The material from the prospective study consisted of cDNA or gDNA derived from T cells, B-cell-depleted T cells, or PBMCs. Samples came from the ongoing ImmuneRACE study (first 160 participants) plus 1,254 subjects from 6 global collaborators. The dataset comprised deeply sampled blood TCRbeta repertoires from subjects exposed to, actively infected with, or recovered from COVID-19. HLA class I and class II types, where available, came from metadata supplied by the sample provider rather than from assay-based typing. A freely available public database, intended as a resource for researchers studying the immune response to SARS-CoV-2, is where the repertoires were released. Summary of the overall study and its limitations: The amount of clinical and demographic metadata varied by source and participant and was provided uncurated.

TCRbeta CDR3 regions were amplified from genomic DNA by means of the immunoSEQ Assay, a bias-controlled multiplex PCR. Per the source publication's procedure: The number of nucleated cells in each sample was estimated by amplification of reference gene primers within the assay. To quantify the absolute abundance of each unique TCRbeta CDR3 rearrangement, sequence reads were collapsed and filtered. For each sample, productive Simpson clonality was calculated by taking the square root of Simpson's diversity index across productive rearrangements. TCRdb mirrors the immuneACCESS table, restricted to in-frame sequences. Some clones are absent from its copies; in checked studies, under half trace to an unresolved V gene, and the reason for the others is unknown. V, J and clone size were drawn from that table, and D and trimming were deduced from the DNA. Here the sample has about 350,000 clones; less than 90% occur a single time. The top ten constitute 0.9% to 1.2% of the sample.

This sequence was found in a woman in her twenties or thirties who had recovered from COVID-19. Material: PBMCs or T cells enriched from blood (not recorded which).

The DNA reads TGTGCCAGTAAAGGGGGCACAGATACGCAGTATTTT. This encodes CASKGGTDTQYF. The rearrangement joined TRBV19 to TRBJ2-3; TRBD1 might be the D gene, on 5 matching bases. Looking up the germline V gene (reference sequence) yields CDR1 LNHDA and CDR2 SQIVND. Its CDR3 holds 12 amino acids, cysteine through phenylalanine. Just the 36-base CDR3 DNA is kept, in frame starting at base 1. V and J lose 7 bases and 1 base, and a span of 6 bases separates them.